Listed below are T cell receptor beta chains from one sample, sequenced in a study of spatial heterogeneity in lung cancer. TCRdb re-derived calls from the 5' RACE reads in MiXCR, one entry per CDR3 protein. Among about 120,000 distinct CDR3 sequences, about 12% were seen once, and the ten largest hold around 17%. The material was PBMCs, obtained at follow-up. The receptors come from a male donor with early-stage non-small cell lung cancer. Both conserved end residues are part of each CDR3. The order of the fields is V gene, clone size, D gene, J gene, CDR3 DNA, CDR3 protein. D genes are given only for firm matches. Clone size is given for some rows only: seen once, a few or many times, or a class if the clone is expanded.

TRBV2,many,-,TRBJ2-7,TGTGCCAGCAGGCGGACCTACGAGCAGTACTTC,CASRRTYEQYF
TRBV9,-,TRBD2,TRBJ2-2,TGTGCCAGCAGCGGACTAGCGTTCGGGACCGGGGAGCTGTTTTTT,CASSGLAFGTGELFF
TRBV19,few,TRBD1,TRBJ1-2,TGTGCCAGTAGTAAAACTACAGGGGGTGGCTATGGCTACACCTTC,CASSKTTGGGYGYTF
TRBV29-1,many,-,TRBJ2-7,TGCAGCGTTGTAGGGATGGTCCCCTACGAGCAGTACTTC,CSVVGMVPYEQYF
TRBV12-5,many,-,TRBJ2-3,TGTGCTAGTGGTTTGGCTACGGGTAGCACAGATACGCAGTATTTT,CASGLATGSTDTQYF
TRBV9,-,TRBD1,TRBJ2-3,TGTGCCAGCAGCTTCGGACAGGGAGGTTACACAGATACGCAGTATTTT,CASSFGQGGYTDTQYF
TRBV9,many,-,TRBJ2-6,TGTGCCAGCAGCGTGATGACTGGGGCCAACGTCCTGACTTTC,CASSVMTGANVLTF
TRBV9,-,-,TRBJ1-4,TGTGCCAGCAGCGCGGACAGTTTTTCAGAAAAACTGTTTTTT,CASSADSFSEKLFF
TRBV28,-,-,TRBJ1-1,TGTGCCAGCAGATCGGGAGAAATGAACACTGAAGCTTTCTTT,CASRSGEMNTEAFF
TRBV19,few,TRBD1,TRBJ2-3,TGTGCCTCTACCCGACAGGGGGCAAGCACAGATACGCAGTATTTT,CASTRQGASTDTQYF
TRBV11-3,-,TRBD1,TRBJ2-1,TGTGCCAGCAGCTCCCGGGACAGGGGCAATGAGCAGTTCTTC,CASSSRDRGNEQFF
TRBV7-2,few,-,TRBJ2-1,TGTGCCAGCAGCTTACTTGCGTTTTACAATGAGCAGTTCTTC,CASSLLAFYNEQFF
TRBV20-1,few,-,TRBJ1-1,TGCAGTGCTAGCGGACAGATGAACACTGAAGCTTTCTTT,CSASGQMNTEAFF
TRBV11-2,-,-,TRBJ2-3,TGTGCCAGCAGCCTTGGACAGTCAGATACGCAGTATTTT,CASSLGQSDTQYF
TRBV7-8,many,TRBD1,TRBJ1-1,TGTGCCAGCGACGAAGGACAGGGAGGGAGTGAAGCTTTCTTT,CASDEGQGGSEAFF
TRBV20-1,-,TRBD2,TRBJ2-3,TGCAGTGCTAGAGACCCCCAGCGGGGAGGCACAGATACGCAGTATTTT,CSARDPQRGGTDTQYF
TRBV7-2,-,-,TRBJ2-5,TGTGCCAGCAGTCATCCCGGGGGCCAAGAGACCCAGTACTTC,CASSHPGGQETQYF
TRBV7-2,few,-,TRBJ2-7,TGTGCCAGCAGCTTAGATACTGTTTCCTACGAGCAGTACTTC,CASSLDTVSYEQYF
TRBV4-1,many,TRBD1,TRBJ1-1,TGCGCCAGCAGCCCTTGGACAGGGGTGAACACTGAAGCTTTCTTT,CASSPWTGVNTEAFF
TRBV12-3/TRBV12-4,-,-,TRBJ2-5,TGTGCCAGCAGTCACAGGGATATCGAGACCCAGTACTTC,CASSHRDIETQYF
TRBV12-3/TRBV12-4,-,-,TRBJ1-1,TGTGCCAGCAGTTTTGCGAGAGCTGAAGCTTTCTTT,CASSFARAEAFF
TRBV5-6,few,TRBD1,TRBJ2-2,TGTGCCAGCAGCTTTAAGGGCGCATGGACAGGGACAGACACCGGGGAGCTGTTTTTT,CASSFKGAWTGTDTGELFF
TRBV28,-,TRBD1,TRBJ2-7,TGTGCCAGCAGTCTTCCCGGGACAGGGGCCTACGAGCAGTACTTC,CASSLPGTGAYEQYF
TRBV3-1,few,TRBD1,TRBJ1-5,TGTGCCAGCAGCCAAGGACAGGGGGGCAATCAGCCCCAGCATTTT,CASSQGQGGNQPQHF
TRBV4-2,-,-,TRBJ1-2,TGTGCCAGCAGCCAAGATCTTTTAGGGAACGGCTACACCTTC,CASSQDLLGNGYTF
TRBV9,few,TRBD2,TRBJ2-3,TGTGCCAGCAGCCCGGGACTAGCGGGGATGAGAACAGATACGCAGTATTTT,CASSPGLAGMRTDTQYF
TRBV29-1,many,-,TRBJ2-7,TGCAGCGTTGCTGGAGGGGCTCCCTACGAGCAGTACTTC,CSVAGGAPYEQYF